This T cell receptor beta chain originates from a study of radiotherapy plus CTLA-4 blockade in lung cancer. TCRdb's table, derived via immunoSEQ multiplex PCR, lists solely in-frame clones and lacks some. The sample lists under 65,000 clones; 65% to 85% were seen once. J lost 1 base, V lost 8 bases, and 14 bases had no gene match. The CDR3 length is 20 residues. The germline CDR1 and CDR2 sequences are MDHEN and SYDVKM. This specimen consisted of peripheral blood, obtained from a patient treated with radiotherapy plus ipilimumab. The V and J genes are TRBV28 and TRBJ2-1; TRBD2 matches 16 bases. The receptor's source is a human donor with non-small cell lung cancer whose response to radiotherapy plus ipilimumab could not be evaluated. For the CDR3, the DNA is TGTGCCAGCCCTGGGGCGGGACTAGCGGGAGGGCCTTCGTCCTACAATGAGCAGTTCTTC. The encoded protein is CASPGAGLAGGPSSYNEQFF. The full variable domain, rest sourced from reference TRBV28 and TRBJ2-1, is DVKVTQSSRYLVKRTGEKVFLECVQDMDHENMFWYRQDPGLGLRLIYFSYDVKMKEKGDIPEGYSVSREKKERFSLILESASTNQTSMYLCASPGAGLAGGPSSYNEQFFGPGTRLTVL.